This is a list of T cell receptor beta chains from one sample in a study of beta chain features in type 1 diabetes. Sequenced by immunoSEQ multiplex PCR; TCRdb stores in-frame clones only, minus some. The sample lists a few hundred thousand clones, 9.6% occurring once. Specimen: naive CD4+ T cells from blood. All receptors derive from a woman aged 18-29 years in good health. Each CDR3 is given with its conserved first and last residue. Each record gives: V gene, D gene, clone size, J gene, CDR3 protein, CDR3 DNA. The D gene is left open where the match is weak. Size is omitted from some rows. Given values are once, few, many or a class for expanded clones.

v_call: TRBV6-5
d_call: TRBD1
clone_size: .
j_call: TRBJ1-2
cdr3_aa: CASSVTGTIVYGYTF
cdr3_nt: TGTGCCAGCAGTGTGACAGGGACCATCGTCTATGGCTACACCTTC

v_call: TRBV5-4
d_call: TRBD2
clone_size: few
j_call: TRBJ2-4
cdr3_aa: CASSPGGVAKNIQYF
cdr3_nt: TGTGCCAGCAGCCCGGGGGGAGTAGCCAAAAACATTCAGTACTTC

v_call: TRBV5-6
d_call: .
clone_size: .
j_call: TRBJ1-2
cdr3_aa: CAARGRGNYGYTF
cdr3_nt: TGTGCCGCACGGGGCAGGGGAAACTATGGCTACACCTTC

v_call: TRBV11-3
d_call: TRBD1
clone_size: .
j_call: TRBJ2-2
cdr3_aa: CASSPGGAGELFF
cdr3_nt: TGTGCCAGCAGCCCAGGGGGTGCCGGGGAGCTGTTTTTT

v_call: TRBV5-8
d_call: .
clone_size: .
j_call: TRBJ2-2
cdr3_aa: CASSRQVLGTGELFF
cdr3_nt: TGTGCCAGCAGCAGACAGGTTTTGGGCACCGGGGAGCTGTTTTTT

v_call: TRBV5-1
d_call: .
clone_size: few
j_call: TRBJ1-5
cdr3_aa: CASSLGPNQPQHF
cdr3_nt: TGCGCCAGCAGCTTGGGGCCTAATCAGCCCCAGCATTTT

v_call: TRBV5-1
d_call: TRBD2
clone_size: few
j_call: TRBJ2-3
cdr3_aa: CASSLARLAGREERSDTQYF
cdr3_nt: TGCGCCAGCAGCTTGGCCCGACTAGCGGGGCGAGAAGAGAGGTCAGATACGCAGTATTTT

v_call: TRBV7-9
d_call: .
clone_size: .
j_call: TRBJ2-2
cdr3_aa: CASSPTRLRTGELFF
cdr3_nt: TGTGCCAGCAGCCCAACTAGACTTCGCACCGGGGAGCTGTTTTTT

v_call: TRBV15
d_call: TRBD1
clone_size: many
j_call: TRBJ2-1
cdr3_aa: CATSSPGQGYNEQFF
cdr3_nt: TGTGCCACCAGCAGCCCAGGACAGGGATACAATGAGCAGTTCTTC

v_call: TRBV19
d_call: .
clone_size: few
j_call: TRBJ1-5
cdr3_aa: CASSMLFMNQPQHF
cdr3_nt: TGTGCCAGTAGTATGTTGTTCATGAATCAGCCCCAGCATTTT

v_call: TRBV10-3
d_call: TRBD2
clone_size: .
j_call: TRBJ2-1
cdr3_aa: CAIKTSGARGNEQFF
cdr3_nt: TGTGCCATCAAGACTAGCGGGGCCCGCGGGAATGAGCAGTTCTTC

v_call: TRBV5-1
d_call: .
clone_size: .
j_call: TRBJ2-5
cdr3_aa: CASRKREETQYF
cdr3_nt: TGCGCCAGCCGAAAACGGGAAGAGACCCAGTACTTC

v_call: TRBV7-3
d_call: TRBD2
clone_size: few
j_call: TRBJ2-2
cdr3_aa: CASSLGTSGFANTGELFF
cdr3_nt: TGTGCCAGCAGCTTAGGGACTAGCGGGTTCGCGAACACCGGGGAGCTGTTTTTT

v_call: TRBV29-1
d_call: .
clone_size: .
j_call: TRBJ1-1
cdr3_aa: CSVDAGNTEAFF
cdr3_nt: TGCAGCGTTGACGCCGGGAACACTGAAGCTTTCTTT

v_call: TRBV18
d_call: .
clone_size: .
j_call: TRBJ2-1
cdr3_aa: CASSPVLWGEYTYNEQFF
cdr3_nt: TGTGCCAGCTCACCGGTACTCTGGGGAGAGTATACCTACAATGAGCAGTTCTTC

v_call: TRBV5-1
d_call: TRBD1
clone_size: .
j_call: TRBJ2-5
cdr3_aa: CASSFGPGGAVETQYF
cdr3_nt: TGCGCCAGCAGCTTCGGCCCAGGGGGCGCGGTGGAGACCCAGTACTTC

v_call: TRBV30
d_call: TRBD1
clone_size: .
j_call: TRBJ2-1
cdr3_aa: CAWSVRDRAYNEQFF
cdr3_nt: TGTGCCTGGAGTGTACGCGACAGGGCGTACAATGAGCAGTTCTTC

v_call: TRBV10-2
d_call: .
clone_size: few
j_call: TRBJ2-1
cdr3_aa: CASSEMREQFF
cdr3_nt: TGCGCCAGCAGTGAGATGCGTGAGCAGTTCTTC

v_call: TRBV6-1
d_call: TRBD1
clone_size: .
j_call: TRBJ1-2
cdr3_aa: CASNIGTGAGGYTF
cdr3_nt: TGTGCCAGCAACATTGGGACAGGGGCCGGTGGCTACACCTTC

v_call: TRBV5-6
d_call: TRBD2
clone_size: .
j_call: TRBJ2-7
cdr3_aa: CASSLAGGRAFLEQYF
cdr3_nt: TGTGCCAGCAGCTTGGCTGGCGGGAGGGCTTTTCTCGAGCAGTACTTC

v_call: TRBV14
d_call: TRBD1
clone_size: .
j_call: TRBJ1-2
cdr3_aa: CASSQDRGRHGYTF
cdr3_nt: TGTGCCAGCAGCCAAGACAGGGGGAGGCATGGCTACACCTTC

v_call: TRBV5-1
d_call: TRBD1
clone_size: few
j_call: TRBJ2-6
cdr3_aa: CASSRTGTPLGANVLTF
cdr3_nt: TGCGCCAGCAGCCGGACAGGGACACCTCTGGGGGCCAACGTCCTGACTTTC

v_call: TRBV19
d_call: TRBD2
clone_size: .
j_call: TRBJ2-1
cdr3_aa: CASIRGGNYNEQFF
cdr3_nt: TGTGCCAGTATACGCGGGGGAAACTACAATGAGCAGTTCTTC

v_call: TRBV7-9
d_call: .
clone_size: few
j_call: TRBJ1-2
cdr3_aa: CASSLAHGGNYGYTF
cdr3_nt: TGTGCCAGCAGCTTAGCGCATGGGGGCAACTATGGCTACACCTTC

v_call: TRBV28
d_call: .
clone_size: few
j_call: TRBJ2-3
cdr3_aa: CASSPTRDTQYF
cdr3_nt: TGTGCCAGCAGCCCGACTAGAGATACGCAGTATTTT

v_call: TRBV9
d_call: .
clone_size: few
j_call: TRBJ2-6
cdr3_aa: CASSRGGGVGANVLTF
cdr3_nt: TGTGCCAGCAGCCGCGGAGGGGGGGTTGGGGCCAACGTCCTGACTTTC

v_call: TRBV5-5
d_call: TRBD2
clone_size: few
j_call: TRBJ2-7
cdr3_aa: CASSWGLAGANYEQYF
cdr3_nt: TGTGCCAGCAGCTGGGGACTAGCGGGGGCGAACTACGAGCAGTACTTC

v_call: TRBV30
d_call: .
clone_size: .
j_call: TRBJ1-3
cdr3_aa: CACGSGNTIYF
cdr3_nt: TGTGCCTGCGGCTCTGGAAACACCATATATTTT

v_call: TRBV10-3
d_call: .
clone_size: few
j_call: TRBJ2-1
cdr3_aa: CAISFTSSDNEQFF
cdr3_nt: TGTGCCATCAGCTTTACTTCCTCCGACAATGAGCAGTTCTTC

v_call: TRBV20-1
d_call: .
clone_size: .
j_call: TRBJ2-1
cdr3_aa: CSASRGPQQFF
cdr3_nt: TGCAGTGCTAGCAGGGGCCCTCAGCAGTTCTTC

v_call: TRBV5-1
d_call: TRBD1
clone_size: few
j_call: TRBJ2-5
cdr3_aa: CASSRSGGFVETQYF
cdr3_nt: TGCGCCAGCAGCCGTTCAGGGGGCTTTGTGGAGACCCAGTACTTC

v_call: TRBV25-1
d_call: TRBD2
clone_size: few
j_call: TRBJ2-1
cdr3_aa: CASTYVRLAGVGNEQFF
cdr3_nt: TGTGCCAGCACATACGTAAGACTAGCGGGAGTGGGGAATGAGCAGTTCTTC

v_call: TRBV5-6
d_call: TRBD1
clone_size: few
j_call: TRBJ1-6
cdr3_aa: CASSQAGTGNNSPLHF
cdr3_nt: TGTGCCAGCAGCCAAGCCGGGACAGGAAATAATTCACCCCTCCACTTT

v_call: TRBV25-1
d_call: .
clone_size: .
j_call: TRBJ2-3
cdr3_aa: CASSGIASTATDTQYF
cdr3_nt: TGTGCCAGCAGTGGAATCGCTTCGACAGCAACAGATACGCAGTATTTT

v_call: TRBV20-1
d_call: .
clone_size: few
j_call: TRBJ2-5
cdr3_aa: CSAARAETQYF
cdr3_nt: TGCAGTGCTGCCAGGGCAGAGACCCAGTACTTC

v_call: TRBV7-9
d_call: TRBD1
clone_size: many
j_call: TRBJ2-7
cdr3_aa: CASRRDRGYQQYF
cdr3_nt: TGTGCCAGCAGGCGGGACAGGGGTTACCAGCAGTACTTC

v_call: TRBV7-3
d_call: TRBD1
clone_size: few
j_call: TRBJ2-2
cdr3_aa: CASSRDRVTTGELFF
cdr3_nt: TGTGCCAGCAGCCGGGACAGGGTGACTACCGGGGAGCTGTTTTTT

v_call: TRBV27
d_call: TRBD1
clone_size: .
j_call: TRBJ2-2
cdr3_aa: CASTPTGSGELFF
cdr3_nt: TGTGCCAGCACCCCGACAGGGTCCGGGGAGCTGTTTTTT

v_call: TRBV7-8
d_call: TRBD1
clone_size: few
j_call: TRBJ2-1
cdr3_aa: CASSPDRGRGEQFF
cdr3_nt: TGTGCCAGCAGCCCTGACAGGGGGCGAGGTGAGCAGTTCTTC

v_call: TRBV7-7
d_call: TRBD1
clone_size: .
j_call: TRBJ2-1
cdr3_aa: CASSIGQGRRNEQFF
cdr3_nt: TGTGCTAGCAGCATCGGACAGGGGCGTAGAAATGAGCAGTTCTTC

v_call: TRBV28
d_call: TRBD1
clone_size: .
j_call: TRBJ2-1
cdr3_aa: CASSRGTGYNEQFF
cdr3_nt: TGTGCCAGCAGCCGCGGGACAGGGTACAATGAGCAGTTCTTC

v_call: TRBV9
d_call: .
clone_size: .
j_call: TRBJ1-4
cdr3_aa: CASSTPQGGRHEKLFF
cdr3_nt: TGTGCCAGCAGCACCCCCCAGGGAGGCCGACATGAAAAACTGTTTTTT

v_call: TRBV6-1
d_call: TRBD1
clone_size: few
j_call: TRBJ1-5
cdr3_aa: CASSYRQGGRQPQHF
cdr3_nt: TGTGCCAGCAGCTACCGACAGGGAGGACGACAGCCCCAGCATTTT

v_call: TRBV7-9
d_call: TRBD1
clone_size: .
j_call: TRBJ1-1
cdr3_aa: CASSLGQGATLTEAFF
cdr3_nt: TGTGCCAGCAGCTTAGGGCAGGGGGCGACGTTGACTGAAGCTTTCTTT

v_call: TRBV27
d_call: TRBD1
clone_size: .
j_call: TRBJ1-1
cdr3_aa: CASSLLTGGEGEAFF
cdr3_nt: TGTGCCAGCAGTTTATTGACAGGGGGCGAGGGTGAAGCTTTCTTT

v_call: TRBV7-9
d_call: .
clone_size: few
j_call: TRBJ1-1
cdr3_aa: CASSSGVPTEAFF
cdr3_nt: TGTGCCAGCAGCTCCGGGGTTCCCACTGAAGCTTTCTTT

v_call: TRBV29-1
d_call: .
clone_size: few
j_call: TRBJ1-2
cdr3_aa: CSVGPGMGYGYTF
cdr3_nt: TGCAGCGTTGGCCCCGGGATGGGCTATGGCTACACCTTC

v_call: TRBV2
d_call: .
clone_size: .
j_call: TRBJ2-1
cdr3_aa: CASRRDSGNNEQFF
cdr3_nt: TGTGCCAGCAGGCGGGACAGTGGGAACAATGAGCAGTTCTTC

v_call: TRBV7-8
d_call: TRBD1
clone_size: few
j_call: TRBJ2-2
cdr3_aa: CASSSLTGNGELFF
cdr3_nt: TGTGCCAGCAGCTCCCTGACAGGGAACGGGGAGCTGTTTTTT

v_call: TRBV30
d_call: .
clone_size: few
j_call: TRBJ1-2
cdr3_aa: CAWSRSPGLGNYGYTF
cdr3_nt: TGTGCCTGGAGTCGATCGCCGGGACTGGGTAACTATGGCTACACCTTC

v_call: TRBV2
d_call: TRBD1
clone_size: few
j_call: TRBJ1-2
cdr3_aa: CASSAQGGRYGYTF
cdr3_nt: TGTGCCAGCAGTGCCCAAGGGGGCAGATATGGCTACACCTTC

v_call: TRBV11-2
d_call: TRBD2
clone_size: .
j_call: TRBJ2-2
cdr3_aa: CASSFSAGGYTGELFF
cdr3_nt: TGTGCCAGCAGCTTCTCGGCGGGAGGGTATACCGGGGAGCTGTTTTTT

v_call: TRBV11-1
d_call: TRBD2
clone_size: few
j_call: TRBJ2-6
cdr3_aa: CASSSRLAGGPGANVLTF
cdr3_nt: TGTGCCAGCAGCTCTAGACTAGCGGGGGGGCCTGGGGCCAACGTCCTGACTTTC